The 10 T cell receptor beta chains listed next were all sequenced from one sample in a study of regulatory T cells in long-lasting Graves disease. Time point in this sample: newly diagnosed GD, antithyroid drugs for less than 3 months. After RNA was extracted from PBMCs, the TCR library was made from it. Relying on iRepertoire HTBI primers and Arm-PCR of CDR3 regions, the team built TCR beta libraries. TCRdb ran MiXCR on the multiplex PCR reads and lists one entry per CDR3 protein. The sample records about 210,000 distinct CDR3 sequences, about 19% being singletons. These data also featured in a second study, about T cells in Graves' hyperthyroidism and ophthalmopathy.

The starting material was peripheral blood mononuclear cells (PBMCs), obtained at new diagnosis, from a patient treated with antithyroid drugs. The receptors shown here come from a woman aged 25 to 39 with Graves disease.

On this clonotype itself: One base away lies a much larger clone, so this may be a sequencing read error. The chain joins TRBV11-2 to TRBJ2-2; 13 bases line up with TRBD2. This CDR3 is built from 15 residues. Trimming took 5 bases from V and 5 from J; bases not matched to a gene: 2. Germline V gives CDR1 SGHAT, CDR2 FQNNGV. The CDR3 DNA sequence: TGTGCCAGCAGCGGGGGACTAGCGGGGACCGGGGAGCTGTTTTTT. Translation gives CASSGGLAGTGELFF.

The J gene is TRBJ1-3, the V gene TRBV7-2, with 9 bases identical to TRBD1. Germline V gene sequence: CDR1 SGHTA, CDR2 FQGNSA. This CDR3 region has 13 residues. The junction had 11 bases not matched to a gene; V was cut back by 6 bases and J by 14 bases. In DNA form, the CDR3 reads TGTGCCAGCAGTTCCGGGACAGGGTTGTTCGTATATTTT. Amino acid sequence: CASSSGTGLFVYF. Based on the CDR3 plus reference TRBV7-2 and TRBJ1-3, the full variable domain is GAGVSQSPSNKVTEKGKDVELRCDPISGHTALYWYRQSLGQGLEFLIYFQGNSAPDKSGLPSDRFSAERTGGSVSTLTIQRTQQEDSAVYLCASSSGTGLFVYFGEGSWLTVV.

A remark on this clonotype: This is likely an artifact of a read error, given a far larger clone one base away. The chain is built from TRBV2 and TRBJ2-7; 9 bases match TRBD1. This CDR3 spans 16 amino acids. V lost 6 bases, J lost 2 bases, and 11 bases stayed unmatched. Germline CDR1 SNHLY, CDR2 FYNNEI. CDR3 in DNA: TGTGCCAGCAGGCCCGGAGGAGGGACAGGGCCCTACGAGCAGTACTTC. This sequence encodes CASRPGGGTGPYEQYF.

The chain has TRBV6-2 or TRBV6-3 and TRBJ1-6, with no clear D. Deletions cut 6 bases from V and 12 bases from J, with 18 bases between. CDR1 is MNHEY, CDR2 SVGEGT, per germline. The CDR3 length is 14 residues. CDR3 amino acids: CASRNPSRIVPLHF. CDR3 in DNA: TGTGCCAGCAGAAATCCCAGCCGGATTGTACCCCTCCACTTT.

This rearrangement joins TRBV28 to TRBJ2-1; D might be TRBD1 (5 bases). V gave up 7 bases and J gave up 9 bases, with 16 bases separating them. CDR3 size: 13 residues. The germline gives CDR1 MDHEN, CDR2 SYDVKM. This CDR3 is CASNRSGMGEQFF. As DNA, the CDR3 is TGTGCCAGCAACAGGTCTGGAATGGGTGAGCAGTTCTTC. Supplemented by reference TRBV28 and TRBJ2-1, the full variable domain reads DVKVTQSSRYLVKRTGEKVFLECVQDMDHENMFWYRQDPGLGLRLIYFSYDVKMKEKGDIPEGYSVSREKKERFSLILESASTNQTSMYLCASNRSGMGEQFFGPGTRLTVL.

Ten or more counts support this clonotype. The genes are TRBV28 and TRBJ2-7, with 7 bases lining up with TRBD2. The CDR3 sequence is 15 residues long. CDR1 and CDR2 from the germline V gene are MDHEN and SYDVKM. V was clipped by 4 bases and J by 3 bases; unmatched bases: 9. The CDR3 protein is CASSSLASGVYEQYF. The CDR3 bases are TGTGCCAGCAGTTCCCTCGCTAGCGGTGTCTACGAGCAGTACTTC.

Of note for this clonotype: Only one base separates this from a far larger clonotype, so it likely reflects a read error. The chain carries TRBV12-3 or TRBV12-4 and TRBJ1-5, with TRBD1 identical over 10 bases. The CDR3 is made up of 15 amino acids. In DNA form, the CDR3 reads TGTGCCAGCAGCTTGGGAGACAGGGGGCAACAGCCCCGGCATTTT. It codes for CASSLGDRGQQPRHF.

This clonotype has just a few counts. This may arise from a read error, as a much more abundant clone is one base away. CDR3 amino acids: CASSLVEEFNTEAFF. The CDR3 DNA is TGTGCCAGCAGCTTAGTCGAAGAATTTAACACTGAAGCTTTCTTT. V usage is TRBV11-2 and J usage is TRBJ1-1, with unresolved D. Trimming took off 1 base at V and 2 bases at J, with 11 bases between the two ends. Germline V lookup: CDR1 SGHAT, CDR2 FQNNGV. CDR3 size: 15 residues.

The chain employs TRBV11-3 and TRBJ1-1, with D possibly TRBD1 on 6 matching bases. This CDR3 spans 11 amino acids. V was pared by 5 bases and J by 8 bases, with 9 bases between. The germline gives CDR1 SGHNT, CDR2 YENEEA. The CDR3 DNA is TGTGCCAGCAGCCCGGACAGAGAAGCTTTCTTT. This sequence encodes CASSPDREAFF.

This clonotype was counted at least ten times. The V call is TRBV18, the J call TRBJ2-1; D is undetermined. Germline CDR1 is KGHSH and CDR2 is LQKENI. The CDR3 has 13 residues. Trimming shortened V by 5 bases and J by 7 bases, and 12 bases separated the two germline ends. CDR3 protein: CASSVTAGNEQFF. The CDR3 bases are TGTGCCAGCTCAGTGACTGCCGGGAATGAGCAGTTCTTC.